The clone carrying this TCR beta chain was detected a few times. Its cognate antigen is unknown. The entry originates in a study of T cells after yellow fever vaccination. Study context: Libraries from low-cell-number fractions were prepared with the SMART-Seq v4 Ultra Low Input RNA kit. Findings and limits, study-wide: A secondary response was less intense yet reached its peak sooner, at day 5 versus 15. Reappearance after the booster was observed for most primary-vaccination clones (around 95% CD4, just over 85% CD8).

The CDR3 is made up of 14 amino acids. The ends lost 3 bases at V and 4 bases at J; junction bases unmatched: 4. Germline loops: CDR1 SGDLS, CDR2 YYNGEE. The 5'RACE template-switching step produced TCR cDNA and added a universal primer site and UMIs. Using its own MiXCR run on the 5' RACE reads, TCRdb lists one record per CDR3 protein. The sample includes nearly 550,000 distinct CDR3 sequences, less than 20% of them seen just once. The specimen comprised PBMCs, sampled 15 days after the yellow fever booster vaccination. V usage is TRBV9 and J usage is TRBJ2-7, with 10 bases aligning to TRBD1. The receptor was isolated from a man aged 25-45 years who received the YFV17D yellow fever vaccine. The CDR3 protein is CASSGQGAWYEQYF. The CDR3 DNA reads TGTGCCAGCAGCGGACAGGGGGCTTGGTACGAGCAGTACTTC.